These 29 T cell receptor beta chains share one sample of origin, sequenced in a study of molecular identifiers for immune sequencing clone quantification. One entry per CDR3 protein, called by TCRdb with MiXCR from the PCR reads. The repertoire includes a few hundred thousand distinct CDR3 sequences, roughly a quarter of them detected once, and 0.65% to 0.75% sits in the top ten. Source material: naive CD8+ T cells from blood, with Jurkat cell RNA spiked in. Regarding subset: FACS-sorted CD8+CD4-CCR7+CD45RA+ naive T cells. These receptors were collected from a human donor in good health. Some libraries in this study had Jurkat cell RNA spiked in.

The table lists this clonotype with a few counts. The chain couples TRBV11-2 to TRBJ2-3, with 7 positions matching TRBD1. Germline CDR1 is SGHAT and CDR2 is FQNNGV. Trimming at V came to 7 bases and at J to 1 base, leaving 14 bases not matched to a gene. The CDR3 has 17 residues. CDR3 DNA sequence: TGTGCCAGCAACCCCCATCCGGTAGACAGGGGCACAGATACGCAGTATTTT. Protein: CASNPHPVDRGTDTQYF.

V and J are TRBV30 and TRBJ2-7, with D perhaps matching TRBD1 or TRBD2 (6 bases each). Per the germline V gene, CDR1 is GTSNPN and CDR2 is SVGIG (reference sequence). V was trimmed by 0 bases and J by 9 bases, leaving 12 bases between them. The CDR3 runs to 12 residues. CDR3 region: CAWSVRGGWQYF. CDR3 sequence (DNA): TGTGCCTGGAGTGTACGAGGGGGGTGGCAGTACTTC.

The gene calls are TRBV2 and TRBJ1-6; D is undetermined. V was shortened by 7 bases and J by 2 bases, with 9 bases between the two germline ends. The CDR3 extends over 14 amino acids. The V gene's germline CDR1 is SNHLY and CDR2 FYNNEI. The CDR3 is CASKEAAYNSPLHF. The CDR3 coding sequence is TGTGCCAGCAAGGAGGCAGCCTATAATTCACCCCTCCACTTT.

Comments on this clonotype: No conserved phenylalanine or tryptophan is present at the end of the CDR3, so a read error is the likely explanation. This rearrangement joins TRBV7-9 to TRBJ2-5; 11 nucleotides agree with TRBD1. This CDR3 region has 17 residues. Germline V lookup: CDR1 SEHNR, CDR2 FQNEAQ (reference sequence). The V segment lost 4 bases and the J segment 4 bases; nucleotides outside the gene matches: 11. Here the CDR3 DNA reads TGTGCCAGCAGCTCCCTTAGTTGGGACAGGGGGGGAGAGACCCAGTACTCC. It is translated as CASSSLSWDRGGETQYS.

The rearrangement links TRBV3-1 to TRBJ1-6; 8 bases agree with TRBD1. Trimming took 6 bases from V and 0 from J; bases not matched to a gene: 4. The CDR3 totals 16 residues. Germline values: CDR1 LGHDT, CDR2 YNNKEL (reference sequence). In nucleotides, the CDR3 is TGTGCCAGCAGAGAACAGGGGGACTCCTATAATTCACCCCTCCACTTT. It encodes CASREQGDSYNSPLHF.

This clonotype was counted at least ten times. The chain links TRBV4-1 to TRBJ1-2; D ambiguous. Germline CDR1 and CDR2: MGHRA and YSYEKL. Trimming left V 1 base short and J 8 bases short, with 11 bases between. The CDR3 contains 13 residues. CDR3 nucleotide sequence: TGCGCCAGCAGCCAAGTACCAGCGGAAGGCTACACCTTC. Translating it yields CASSQVPAEGYTF.

Comments on this clonotype: It may be a read error: a sequence one base away is much more abundant. This chain links TRBV4-1 with TRBJ2-3; D is possibly TRBD1 (5 bases). The CDR3 is 16 amino acids. Germline values: CDR1 MGHRA, CDR2 YSYEKL. The CDR3 DNA reads TGCGCCAGCAGCCAAGAAGGGAAGGGGATGGTAGATACGGAGTATTTT. This translates into CASSQEGKGMVDTEYF.

As regards this clonotype: Given the absence of the conserved phenylalanine or tryptophan at the CDR3 end, a read error is likely. V and J are TRBV5-1 and TRBJ2-1; TRBD1 is a possible D gene (6 bases). Per the germline V gene, CDR1 is SGHRS and CDR2 is YFSETQ. The CDR3 spans 15 residues. V lost 0 bases and J 0 bases, leaving 7 bases between the germline ends. DNA of the CDR3: TGCGCCAGCAGCTTGGCCAGGGGCTCCTACAATGAGCAGTTCCTC. This translates into CASSLARGSYNEQFL.

This clonotype was detected only a few times. The CDR3 loop reads CASSYFLAGSGELFF. The CDR3 nucleotides are TGTGCCAGCAGTTACTTCCTAGCTGGTTCCGGGGAGCTGTTTTTT. The chain links TRBV6-5 to TRBJ2-2; D possibly corresponds to TRBD2 (5 bases). The CDR3 is made up of 15 amino acids. V shed 1 base and J shed 6 bases, with 12 bases lying between them. The germline V gene has CDR1 MNHEY and CDR2 SVGAGI.

The V gene is TRBV15, the J gene TRBJ2-5; no definite D call. Germline values: CDR1 LNHNV, CDR2 YYDKDF (reference sequence). V was pared by 1 base and J by 1 base, with 10 bases between. This CDR3 has 15 residues. For the CDR3, the DNA is TGTGCCACCAGCAGAGGAGGAAAATCCCAAGAGACCCAGTACTTC. This codes for CATSRGGKSQETQYF.

This chain connects TRBV12-3 or TRBV12-4 to TRBJ2-1; 7 positions match TRBD2. The J segment lost 6 bases and the V segment lost 0 bases, leaving 5 bases of the junction unmatched. This CDR3 region has 15 residues. CDR3 loop: CASSLAGGPCNEQFF. As DNA, the CDR3 is TGTGCCAGCAGTTTAGCGGGAGGGCCCTGCAATGAGCAGTTCTTC.

This clonotype was observed many times. The chain employs TRBV19 and TRBJ2-5, with D tentatively TRBD1 (5 bases). Per the germline V gene, CDR1 is LNHDA and CDR2 is SQIVND (reference sequence). This CDR3 region has 12 residues. The V gene lost 7 bases and the J gene lost 0 bases, with 6 bases spanning the gap. The CDR3 region has the DNA TGTGCCAGTATGGACAACCAAGAGACCCAGTACTTC. This sequence encodes CASMDNQETQYF.

In its sample, this clonotype was seen many times. The V gene is TRBV30, the J gene TRBJ2-7, with TRBD1 matching over 11 bases. Germline CDR1 is GTSNPN and CDR2 is SVGIG (reference sequence). The CDR3 extends over 12 amino acids. With V trimmed by 5 bases and J by 3 bases, 0 bases remained unmatched. DNA for the CDR3: TGTGCCTGGGGGACAGGGGGCTACGAGCAGTACTTC. The encoded protein is CAWGTGGYEQYF.

There are many counts of this clonotype. The chain joins TRBV28 to TRBJ2-7; maybe TRBD1 (5 bases). The CDR3 sequence is 13 residues long. Germline lookup yields CDR1 MDHEN and CDR2 SYDVKM. The ends were cut back, 5 bases at V and 5 bases at J, with 13 bases in the middle. In nucleotides, the CDR3 is TGTGCCAGCAGTCCACCCGGACAAAACGAGCAGTACTTC. Amino acids: CASSPPGQNEQYF.

The genes are TRBV7-9 and TRBJ2-3; 8 bases fit TRBD1. With 1 base clipped from V and 4 bases from J, the junction kept 16 bases outside the gene matches. CDR3 length: 19 amino acids. Germline CDR1 SEHNR, CDR2 FQNEAQ (reference sequence). CDR3: CASSLGPKQGGMEADTQYF. DNA for the CDR3: TGTGCCAGCAGCTTAGGGCCAAAACAGGGGGGAATGGAAGCAGATACGCAGTATTTT.

Note on this clonotype: One end of the junction is discordant with germline, which a read error may explain. The chain employs TRBV12-3 or TRBV12-4 and TRBJ2-1; D is unclear. This CDR3 has 12 residues. This chain's CDR3 is CTSSFIPHEQFF. As DNA, the CDR3 is TGTACCAGCAGTTTTATCCCCCATGAGCAGTTCTTC.

V is TRBV6-2 or TRBV6-3 and J is TRBJ2-5; D possibly corresponds to TRBD1 (6 bases). The V gene lost 10 bases and the J gene lost 0 bases, with 15 bases spanning the gap. The CDR3 spans 14 residues. Germline-derived CDR1 and CDR2 are MNHEY and SVGEGT. CDR3 DNA sequence: TGTGCCACCTTCCGGGACAAGTACCAAGAGACCCAGTACTTC. It translates to CATFRDKYQETQYF.

This chain connects TRBV7-8 to TRBJ1-1, with D maybe TRBD1 (6 bases). CDR1 and CDR2 (germline): SGHVS, FQNEAQ. The V end was cut by 4 bases, the J end by 4 bases, with 19 bases between. CDR3 length: 16 amino acids. The CDR3 nucleotides are TGTGCCAGCAGCTCCCTTTCGGCCGTCAGGGGCACTGAAGCTTTCTTT. It translates to CASSSLSAVRGTEAFF. The full variable domain, rest sourced from reference TRBV7-8 and TRBJ1-1, is GAGVSQSPRYKVAKRGQDVALRCDPISGHVSLFWYQQALGQGPEFLTYFQNEAQLDKSGLPSDRFFAERPEGSVSTLKIQRTQQEDSAVYLCASSSLSAVRGTEAFFGQGTRLTVV.

This clonotype has a handful of counts. The chain links TRBV11-3 to TRBJ2-2, with TRBD2 matching over 12 bases. The CDR3 is made up of 18 amino acids. Germline CDR1 is SGHNT and CDR2 is YENEEA. V gave up 4 bases and J gave up 5 bases; unmatched junction bases: 11. The CDR3 loop is CASSSLSSGRARTGELFF. The CDR3 DNA sequence: TGTGCCAGCAGCTCCCTGTCTAGCGGGAGGGCCAGAACCGGGGAGCTGTTTTTT.

The chain links TRBV6-2 or TRBV6-3 to TRBJ1-2; perhaps TRBD1 as D (5 bases). V shed 0 bases and J shed 5 bases, with 13 bases lying between them. The CDR3 has 15 residues. Germline CDR1 is MNHEY and CDR2 is SVGEGT. CDR3 sequence: CASSYSTVSGYGYTF. As DNA, the CDR3 is TGTGCCAGCAGTTACTCGACAGTTAGCGGTTATGGCTACACCTTC.

The gene calls are TRBV13 and TRBJ2-7, with TRBD1 matching over 9 bases. The germline gives CDR1 PRHDT, CDR2 FYEKMQ (reference sequence). The ends lost 0 bases at V and 2 bases at J; junction bases unmatched: 2. The CDR3 covers 15 residues. The CDR3 spells CASSLGRDRAYEQYF. CDR3 bases: TGTGCCAGCAGCTTAGGCCGGGACAGGGCCTACGAGCAGTACTTC. Complete variable domain (other parts from reference TRBV13 and TRBJ2-7): AAGVIQSPRHLIKEKRETATLKCYPIPRHDTVYWYQQGPGQDPQFLISFYEKMQSDKGSIPDRFSAQQFSDYHSELNMSSLELGDSALYFCASSLGRDRAYEQYFGPGTRLTVT.

To note about this clonotype: The junction departs from the called germline gene at one end, perhaps through a read error. V usage is TRBV7-9 and J usage is TRBJ1-5, with D hard to call. The CDR3 is made up of 14 amino acids. Germline V gene lookup returns CDR1 SEHNR and CDR2 FQNEAQ (reference sequence). CDR3 coding DNA: TGTGCCAGCAGCTTAAGTCGTGAAAATCCGCCCCCGCATTTT. This sequence encodes CASSLSRENPPPHF.

This clonotype was found a few times. This chain uses TRBV4-3 with TRBJ1-4; D gene uncertain. CDR1 is LGHNA and CDR2 is YSLEER in the germline V gene. CDR3 length equals 19 residues. With 2 bases removed from V and 7 bases from J, the gap between germline ends came to 26 bases. The CDR3 spells CASSQQDKAHQKKGEKLFF. DNA for the CDR3: TGCGCCAGCAGCCAACAAGACAAAGCACACCAAAAAAAGGGTGAAAAACTGTTTTTT.

This clonotype has more than one count but fewer than ten. This sequence joins TRBV2 and TRBJ2-3, with 7 bases identical to TRBD2. V lost 5 bases and J lost 5; bases outside the gene matches: 13. Looked up from germline, CDR1 is SNHLY and CDR2 is FYNNEI. The CDR3 loop spans 16 amino acids. For the CDR3, the DNA is TGTGCCAGCAGTCCCAGGGAGGGTGGGTTTGAAGATACGCAGTATTTT. It yields the protein CASSPREGGFEDTQYF. Together with reference TRBV2 and TRBJ2-3, the CDR3 gives the full variable domain: EPEVTQTPSHQVTQMGQEVILRCVPISNHLYFYWYRQILGQKVEFLVSFYNNEISEKSEIFDDQFSVERPDGSNFTLKIRSTKLEDSAMYFCASSPREGGFEDTQYFGPGTRLTVL.

The chain recombines TRBV6-1 with TRBJ2-1; D remains ambiguous. Trimming took 3 bases from V and 6 from J, leaving 9 bases between them. The CDR3 runs to 13 residues. Per germline, CDR1 MNHNS and CDR2 SASEGT. In nucleotides, the CDR3 is TGTGCCAGCAGTGACTACGGAGCCAATGAGCAGTTCTTC. As protein: CASSDYGANEQFF.

This clonotype was counted between two and nine times. V and J are TRBV20-1 and TRBJ2-7, with D possibly being TRBD1 or TRBD2 (5 bases each). The CDR3 spans 14 residues. V gave up 3 bases and J gave up 2 bases, with 14 bases separating them. Germline CDR1 DFQATT, CDR2 SNEGSKA (reference sequence). CDR3 bases: TGCAGTGCTAGGGACCGGGACGAAACCTACGAGCAGTACTTC. This translates into CSARDRDETYEQYF.

In its sample, this clonotype was seen a few times. V and J are TRBV6-6 and TRBJ2-1; 8 nucleotides line up with TRBD2. CDR3 length: 16 residues. Trimming removed 3 bases from V and 0 bases from J; junction bases left unmatched: 4. Germline CDR1 reads MNHNY; CDR2 reads SVGAGI (reference sequence). For the CDR3, the DNA is TGTGCCAGCAGTTATTCGAGCGGGAGCTCCTACAATGAGCAGTTCTTC. Translation: CASSYSSGSSYNEQFF.

For this clonotype: This may arise from a read error, as a much more abundant clone is one base away. This rearrangement joins TRBV7-8 to TRBJ1-3; no reliable D call. V dropped 0 bases and J dropped 2 bases, with 8 bases sitting between them. Germline V gene data show CDR1 as SGHVS and CDR2 as FQNEAQ. This CDR3 comprises 15 residues. The CDR3 DNA follows: TGTGCCAGCAGCTTAGCTGGGCTCCCTGGAAACACCATATATTTT. As protein: CASSLAGLPGNTIYF.

Only a few counts were recorded for this clonotype. J is TRBJ2-3 and V is TRBV29-1; a weak D match, TRBD2 (5 bases). Germline loops: CDR1 SQVTM, CDR2 ANQGSEA. There are 13 residues in the CDR3. V was pared by 4 bases and J by 5 bases, with 13 bases between. Here the CDR3 DNA reads TGCAGCGTTGCACCCGGGGTGGGAGATACGCAGTATTTT. Protein: CSVAPGVGDTQYF.